This TCR beta chain was found in a study of cytomegalovirus exposure and HLA in healthy donors. This CDR3 is built from 10 residues. Germline values: CDR1 SGHNT, CDR2 YYREEE (reference sequence). V was cut by 10 bases and J by 3 bases, with 8 bases left in between. At collection, donors were nominally healthy, but unrecorded immune exposures were probable. 13 Jbeta primers and 60 Vbeta primers were used for the PCR. Assay used: immunoSEQ multiplex PCR; TCRdb lists only in-frame clones, some missing. The repertoire includes some 200,000 clones, about 81% of them detected once, and about 0.84% sits in the top ten. Concerning this clone itself: Its specificity is unknown.

Study findings and constraints: Accurate predictions that matched the HLA-A and HLA-B alleles of most subjects were reportedly made from TCR beta sequences. In an earlier analysis, about 87% or about 30%: the productive usage of most TCR beta V segments.

The sequence was obtained from a woman under 30 in good health and CMV-seronegative. Sequencing was performed on PBMCs. V and J are TRBV5-4 and TRBJ2-7; the D gene is possibly TRBD1 (5 bases). The CDR3, as DNA: TGTGCCCTAGGGGACTACGAGCAGTACTTC. Protein product: CALGDYEQYF.